The sequence of this T cell receptor beta chain was determined in a study of CD8+ T cells in alopecia areata. Study details: Patients remained on tofacitinib for 6 to 18 months and then went 6 months without it.

Remarks on this clone: Within the sample, other DNA sequences also encode this same CDR3.

The CDR3 contains 14 residues. CDR1 and CDR2 (germline): KGHSH, LQKENI. Trimming removed 2 bases at V and 4 bases at J, with 9 bases between. RNA was extracted and reverse transcribed into cDNA as the sequencing template. Here immunoSEQ multiplex PCR was the method, and the copy in TCRdb shows in-frame clones only, minus some. The sample holds about 270,000 clones, around three fifths seen once. The treatment here: oral pan-JAK inhibitor, 5-10 mg twice daily. The origin of this receptor is a human donor with alopecia areata. The starting material was CD4+ T cells sorted from blood, obtained at approximately week 51, from a patient treated with tofacitinib. The chain employs TRBV18 and TRBJ1-5, with D possibly being TRBD1 (5 bases). The CDR3, as DNA: TGTGCCAGCTCACCAAACGCAGGGAATCAGCCCCAGCATTTT. Translated, it gives CASSPNAGNQPQHF.